This T cell receptor beta chain is from a study of blood T cell repertoires in COVID-19. With 4 bases clipped from V and 4 bases from J, the junction kept 2 bases outside the gene matches. The CDR3 covers 13 residues. The V gene's germline CDR1 is LNHDA and CDR2 SQIVND (reference sequence). Original data processing: Amplifying reference gene primers gave estimates of nucleated cell counts. Sequencing was performed with immunoSEQ multiplex PCR; in TCRdb, only in-frame clones are kept and a portion is missing. The D gene and trimming were derived from the DNA, and the V and J assignments and clone size from that table. The table has more than 350,000 clones, around 87% seen once; the top ten hold about 9.4%.

The source of this sequence is a woman aged 25 to 39 with COVID-19, enrolled during active disease. J is TRBJ2-7 and V is TRBV19; 9 bases agree with TRBD1. The sequencing sample was made of peripheral blood. The CDR3 DNA sequence: TGTGCCAGTAGTAAGGACAGGGGTTACGAGCAGTACTTC. Translation gives CASSKDRGYEQYF.